Presented here are 5 T cell receptor beta chains from one specimen sequenced in a study of T-cell memory formation after mild COVID-19. TCRdb re-called the 5' RACE reads through MiXCR, storing one row per CDR3 protein. Here the sample spans approximately 400,000 distinct CDR3 sequences, 20% to 25% being singletons. The sequencing sample was made of PBMCs or a T cell subset sorted from them (not recorded which). The receptor source for this set is an adult woman who had mild COVID-19 (a few samples of this study predate the infection). Cell type and time point are not known.

This clonotype showed up just a few times. This sequence joins TRBV7-2 and TRBJ1-1, with D tentatively TRBD1 (5 bases). Germline lookup yields CDR1 SGHTA and CDR2 FQGNSA. The CDR3 covers 12 residues. Trimming shortened V by 3 bases and J by 10 bases, and 12 bases separated the two germline ends. Written as DNA, the CDR3 is TGTGCCAGCAGCTTGGGGCGCTCCTCAGCTTTCTTT. Translating gives CASSLGRSSAFF.

The chain links TRBV15 to TRBJ1-5; TRBD1 might be the D (5 bases). In germline, CDR1 is LNHNV, CDR2 YYDKDF (reference sequence). This CDR3 comprises 16 residues. Trimming cost V 3 bases and J 5 bases, with 17 bases left between them. The CDR3 coding sequence is TGTGCCACCAGCAGGAACCGGGCAGGGTCTCATCAGCCCCAGCATTTT. This gives the protein CATSRNRAGSHQPQHF.

The chain links TRBV18 to TRBJ2-7; D uncertain. Germline V gene lookup returns CDR1 KGHSH and CDR2 LQKENI. There are 15 residues in the CDR3. Trimming removed 3 bases from V and 6 bases from J, with 18 bases in between. The CDR3 DNA reads TGTGCCAGCTCACCCCCCAGTATTAGTGGTCGCGAGCAGTACTTC. Translating it yields CASSPPSISGREQYF.

This sequence joins TRBV7-2 and TRBJ2-1; 13 bases agree with TRBD2. This CDR3 spans 15 amino acids. From germline, CDR1 is SGHTA and CDR2 FQGNSA. The trim removed 7 bases at V and 10 bases at J, leaving 10 bases unmatched. CDR3: CASKNGLAGVIEQFF. In DNA form, the CDR3 reads TGTGCCAGCAAAAACGGACTAGCGGGAGTCATCGAGCAGTTCTTC.

The chain is built from TRBV20-1 and TRBJ2-7, with D perhaps TRBD1 (7 bases). Trimming shortened V by 0 bases and J by 5 bases, and 17 bases separated the two germline ends. In germline, CDR1 is DFQATT, CDR2 SNEGSKA (reference sequence). The CDR3 extends over 15 amino acids. CDR3 in DNA: TGCAGTGCTAGAGATCAAAGGAGGGGGCAGCACGAGCAGTACTTC. Translated, it gives CSARDQRRGQHEQYF.